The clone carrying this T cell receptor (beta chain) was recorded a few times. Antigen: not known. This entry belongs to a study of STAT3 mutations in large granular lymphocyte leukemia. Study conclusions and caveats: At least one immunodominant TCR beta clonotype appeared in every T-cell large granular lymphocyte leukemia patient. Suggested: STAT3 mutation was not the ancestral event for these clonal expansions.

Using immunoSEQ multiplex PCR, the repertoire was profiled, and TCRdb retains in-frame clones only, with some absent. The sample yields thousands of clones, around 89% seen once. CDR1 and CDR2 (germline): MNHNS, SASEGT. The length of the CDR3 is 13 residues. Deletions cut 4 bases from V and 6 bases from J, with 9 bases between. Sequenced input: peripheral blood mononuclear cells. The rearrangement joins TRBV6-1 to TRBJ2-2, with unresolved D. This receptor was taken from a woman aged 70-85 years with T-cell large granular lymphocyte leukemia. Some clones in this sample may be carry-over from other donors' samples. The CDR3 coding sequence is TGTGCCAGCAGTGTGTCAGAGCCCGGGGAGCTGTTTTTT. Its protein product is CASSVSEPGELFF.